These T cell receptor beta chains were read from a single sample in a study of CD8 T cells in Susac syndrome. TCRdb redid the calling of the immunoSEQ multiplex PCR reads with MiXCR, one entry per CDR3 protein. The data contain 100,000 to 150,000 distinct CDR3 sequences, roughly 94% of them singletons. Material: CD8+ T cells from PBMCs. The receptor source for this set is a human donor with Susac syndrome. Each CDR3 is given with its conserved first and last residue. The D gene is left open where the match is weak. Not every row has a clone size; where given, it reads once, few, many or a size class.

j_call | d_call | v_call | clone_size | cdr3_nt | cdr3_aa
TRBJ2-7 | TRBD2 | TRBV27 | . | TGTGCCAGCAGTTCCCGGGGTAGCGGGAACTACGAGCAGTACTTC | CASSSRGSGNYEQYF
TRBJ1-2 | TRBD1 | TRBV3-1 | . | TGTGCCAGCAGCCTTAGAGGGGACAGAGCTAACTATGGCTACACCTTC | CASSLRGDRANYGYTF
TRBJ2-5 | TRBD2 | TRBV12-3/TRBV12-4 | . | TGTGCCAGCAGTGCCGATGGACTAGCGACACAAGAGACCCAGTACTTC | CASSADGLATQETQYF
TRBJ2-1 | . | TRBV5-8 | . | TGTGCCAGCAGCTCGAAAGGACAGAGGGGGAATGAGCAGTTCTTC | CASSSKGQRGNEQFF
TRBJ2-1 | TRBD2 | TRBV9 | . | TGTGCCAGCAGCCCGCCTAGCGGGGGGCGCAATGAGCAGTTCTTC | CASSPPSGGRNEQFF
TRBJ2-5 | TRBD2 | TRBV3-1 | . | TGTGCCAGCAGCCACGTCAGCGGGGGGATACAAGAGACCCAGTACTTC | CASSHVSGGIQETQYF
TRBJ2-1 | TRBD2 | TRBV2 | . | TGTGCCAGCAGCGCCGAAGGGGGACTAGCGGGGTCCTACAATGAGCAGTTCTTC | CASSAEGGLAGSYNEQFF
TRBJ2-7 | TRBD1 | TRBV20-1 | . | TGCAGTGCGAAGAGGGACAGGGACTACGAGCAGTACTTC | CSAKRDRDYEQYF
TRBJ2-1 | . | TRBV20-1 | . | TGCAGTGCTAGCGGGGGGCCCGAATCCTACAATGAGCAGTTCTTC | CSASGGPESYNEQFF
TRBJ2-4 | . | TRBV20-1 | . | TGCAGTGCCATAGTGCCATCGACCAAAAACATTCAGTACTTC | CSAIVPSTKNIQYF
TRBJ2-7 | TRBD2 | TRBV20-1 | . | TGCAGTGCTAGCGGGGGGGTCAACGAGCAGTACTTC | CSASGGVNEQYF
TRBJ2-7 | TRBD1 | TRBV5-4 | . | TGTGCCATTCGGACAGGGAACGAGCAGTACTTC | CAIRTGNEQYF
TRBJ2-1 | . | TRBV12-3/TRBV12-4 | . | TGTGCCAGCAGCCAGGGAGAGGAGCAGTTCTTC | CASSQGEEQFF
TRBJ2-3 | . | TRBV20-1 | . | TGCAGTGCTGGAGGCGACGCCTTGGGAGATACGCAGTATTTT | CSAGGDALGDTQYF
TRBJ2-7 | TRBD2 | TRBV5-1 | once | TGCGCCAGCAGCACCGGGACTAGGTCCTCCGACGAGCAGTACTTC | CASSTGTRSSDEQYF
TRBJ1-4 | TRBD1 | TRBV7-8 | . | TGTGCCAGCAGCTTAGATTCAGGGGGAGGTGAAAAACTGTTTTTT | CASSLDSGGGEKLFF
TRBJ2-6 | . | TRBV20-1 | . | TGCAGTGCCAGGTCTCCCCGTGATAGCTCTGGGGCCAACGTCCTGACTTTC | CSARSPRDSSGANVLTF
TRBJ2-7 | . | TRBV3-1 | . | TGTGCCAGCAGCCAAGAACAGTTCTACGAGCAGTACTTC | CASSQEQFYEQYF
TRBJ2-5 | . | TRBV11-2 | . | TGTGCCAGCAGCTTAGGGGCACTGACGAAAGAGACCCAGTACTTC | CASSLGALTKETQYF
TRBJ2-1 | TRBD2 | TRBV4-1 | . | TGCGCCAGCAGCCGGGGCTGGCGGGGGGGAGATGAGCAGTTCTTC | CASSRGWRGGDEQFF
TRBJ2-5 | TRBD1 | TRBV6-1 | few | TGTGCCAGCAGGGACAGGGCTAAAGAGACCCAGTACTTC | CASRDRAKETQYF
TRBJ2-7 | TRBD1 | TRBV29-1 | . | TGCAGCGCAACAGGGGGCCGGTCCTACGAGCAGTACTTC | CSATGGRSYEQYF
TRBJ1-2 | . | TRBV9 | . | TGTGCCAGCAGCGTAGGGGCAGGGTCTAACTATGGCTACACCTTC | CASSVGAGSNYGYTF
TRBJ1-4 | . | TRBV7-9 | . | TGTGCCAGCAGCGCGACCGTGGAGAATGAAAAACTGTTTTTT | CASSATVENEKLFF
TRBJ2-5 | TRBD1 | TRBV12-3/TRBV12-4 | . | TGTGCCAGCAGTTCCCTGACAGGGGGCGAACAAGAGACCCAGTACTTC | CASSSLTGGEQETQYF
TRBJ2-7 | . | TRBV10-1 | . | TGCGCCAGCAGTGACGGCCAGGGGTACGAGCAGTACTTC | CASSDGQGYEQYF
TRBJ1-2 | . | TRBV20-1 | . | TGCAGTGCCGACCAGGGAAATGAGGGCTACACCTTC | CSADQGNEGYTF
TRBJ2-3 | . | TRBV20-1 | . | TGCAGTGCTCATCCGTACGACAGGAACACAGATACGCAGTATTTT | CSAHPYDRNTDTQYF
TRBJ2-7 | TRBD1 | TRBV7-9 | once | TGTGCCAGCAGCACCGGACAGGGAGTCTACGAGCAGTACTTC | CASSTGQGVYEQYF
TRBJ2-5 | . | TRBV7-6 | once | TGTGCCAGCAGCCTGCGCCTGGGGGTAGGGGAGACCCAGTACTTC | CASSLRLGVGETQYF
TRBJ2-7 | TRBD1 | TRBV29-1 | . | TGCAGCGTTGAGGGACAGGGAGGCTCCTACGAGCAGTACTTC | CSVEGQGGSYEQYF
TRBJ2-7 | TRBD2 | TRBV19 | . | TGTGCCAGTAGTCCCCGGACTAGCGGTGGCGAGCAGTACTTC | CASSPRTSGGEQYF
TRBJ2-7 | . | TRBV14 | few | TGTGCCAGCAGCCAAGCAGGGTCCTACGAGCAGTACTTC | CASSQAGSYEQYF
TRBJ2-2 | . | TRBV20-1 | . | TGCAGTGCTAGAGATCAAGGGAGTTCCGGGGAGCTGTTTTTT | CSARDQGSSGELFF
TRBJ1-5 | TRBD1 | TRBV20-1 | . | TGCAGTGCTCTCTCAGGGGGTCAGCCCCAGCATTTT | CSALSGGQPQHF
TRBJ1-1 | . | TRBV4-3 | . | TGCGCCAGCAGCTTTCGTGGAGGGAACACTGAAGCTTTCTTT | CASSFRGGNTEAFF
TRBJ1-6 | . | TRBV11-2 | few | TGTGCCAGCAGCTTAGAAAACGACTATAATTCACCCCTCCACTTT | CASSLENDYNSPLHF
TRBJ2-3 | . | TRBV11-2 | . | TGTGCCAGCACCGTAGTCGCGGGGTTTAGCACAGATACGCAGTATTTT | CASTVVAGFSTDTQYF
TRBJ2-5 | . | TRBV9 | . | TGTGCCAGCAGCCCTCGCCTTGAAGAGACCCAGTACTTC | CASSPRLEETQYF
TRBJ2-5 | . | TRBV29-1 | . | TGCAGCGTTGAGGACAAACAAGAGACCCAGTACTTC | CSVEDKQETQYF
TRBJ1-2 | . | TRBV20-1 | . | TGCAGTGCTACACTGAGGGACTATGGCTACACCTTC | CSATLRDYGYTF
TRBJ2-3 | TRBD2 | TRBV12-5 | . | TGTGCTAGTGGTTTGGGACTAGCGGGGGCCCTCACAGATACGCAGTATTTT | CASGLGLAGALTDTQYF
TRBJ2-7 | . | TRBV19 | . | TGTGCCAGTAGTATTCGGACGGGCGGCTACGAGCAGTACTTC | CASSIRTGGYEQYF
TRBJ2-1 | . | TRBV14 | . | TGTGCCAGCAGCCAAGAGCTCCTGGGGCATCCCATCTACAATGAGCAGTTCTTC | CASSQELLGHPIYNEQFF
TRBJ2-3 | TRBD1 | TRBV11-2 | . | TGTGCCAGCAGCTTTGGGACAGGGTCCACAGATACGCAGTATTTT | CASSFGTGSTDTQYF
TRBJ1-1 | . | TRBV27 | . | TGTGCCAGCAGTACGCTGGGGGGGGGCGCCACTGAAGCTTTCTTT | CASSTLGGGATEAFF
TRBJ2-1 | TRBD1 | TRBV10-3 | few | TGTGCCATCAGTGAAGGGGGACCAGGGACAGCCTACAATGAGCAGTTCTTC | CAISEGGPGTAYNEQFF
TRBJ1-4 | . | TRBV6-6 | once | TGTGCCAGCAGTTATAGGGATGAAAAACTGTTTTTT | CASSYRDEKLFF
TRBJ1-1 | . | TRBV6-5 | . | TGTGCCAGCAGTTACAGAAGGGAGAACACTGAAGCTTTCTTT | CASSYRRENTEAFF
TRBJ1-1 | . | TRBV20-1 | . | TGCAGTGCTAGAGGGCCTGGGGGGAACACTGAAGCTTTCTTT | CSARGPGGNTEAFF
TRBJ2-7 | . | TRBV20-1 | . | TGCAGTGCTAGAGATTGGGGAAGGGAGCAGTACTTC | CSARDWGREQYF
TRBJ2-1 | TRBD2 | TRBV4-1 | . | TGCGCCAGCAGCCAGGTAGCGGGGGACAATGAGCAGTTCTTC | CASSQVAGDNEQFF
TRBJ1-6 | . | TRBV14 | . | TGTGCCAGCAGCCAAGAAGGGGGGGCTGGATCACCCCTCCACTTT | CASSQEGGAGSPLHF
TRBJ1-2 | TRBD1 | TRBV20-1 | . | TGCAGTGCTTTGACAGGGGGCGCGGGCGGCTACACCTTC | CSALTGGAGGYTF
TRBJ2-3 | TRBD2 | TRBV5-1 | . | TGCGCCAGCAGCTTACTAGCGGTTGTACAAGATACGCAGTATTTT | CASSLLAVVQDTQYF